The 22 T cell receptor beta chains given below trace back to one sample, sequenced in a study of beta chain features in type 1 diabetes. The whole isolated RNA underwent reverse transcription, so sequencing captured expressed TCRB transcripts. Only in-frame clones appear in the TCRdb table, and some are missing; sequencing was by immunoSEQ multiplex PCR. This table holds about 140,000 clones, about 9.1% found once. What was sequenced was central memory CD4+ T cells from blood. The receptors stem from a woman in her thirties or forties in good health.

The V call is TRBV6-5, the J call TRBJ1-2, with D possibly TRBD1 on 6 matching bases. Germline CDR1 MNHEY, CDR2 SVGAGI. This CDR3 has 16 residues. Trimming removed 0 bases at V and 0 bases at J, with 11 bases between. The CDR3 DNA reads TGTGCCAGCAGTTACTCAACAGGGCCCACTAACTATGGCTACACCTTC. The encoded protein is CASSYSTGPTNYGYTF.

The V call is TRBV7-2, the J call TRBJ1-1; D is undetermined. V was trimmed by 1 base and J by 6 bases, leaving 3 bases between them. The CDR3 is 11 amino acids. Per germline, CDR1 SGHTA and CDR2 FQGNSA. CDR3 in DNA: TGTGCCAGCAGCTTAGTCTCTGAAGCTTTCTTT. This encodes CASSLVSEAFF.

J is TRBJ2-2 and V is TRBV6-1, with TRBD1 as a possible D gene (6 bases). The V end lost 6 bases, the J end lost 4 bases, and 9 bases lay between the germline ends. The CDR3 spans 13 residues. Germline CDR1 and CDR2: MNHNS and SASEGT. CDR3 bases: TGTGCCAGCAGCGTACAGGGCACCGGGGAGCTGTTTTTT. Protein product: CASSVQGTGELFF.

This clone was observed at least ten times. The chain has TRBV5-1 and TRBJ2-7; 9 nucleotides line up with TRBD1. The V segment lost 5 bases and the J segment 3 bases; nucleotides outside the gene matches: 3. The V gene's germline CDR1 is SGHRS and CDR2 YFSETQ. CDR3 length equals 13 residues. CDR3 DNA: TGCGCCAGCAGAACGGGACAGGGCTACGAGCAGTACTTC. This codes for CASRTGQGYEQYF.

The chain is built from TRBV7-9 and TRBJ1-1; no reliable D call. With 2 bases removed from V and 1 base from J, the gap between germline ends came to 8 bases. This CDR3 comprises 14 residues. Germline assignment: CDR1 SEHNR and CDR2 FQNEAQ (reference sequence). The CDR3 region has the DNA TGTGCCAGCAGCTTATTCACAGAGAACACTGAAGCTTTCTTT. It specifies CASSLFTENTEAFF.

This clone was counted a few times. V is TRBV2 and J is TRBJ1-2, with D perhaps matching TRBD1 (5 bases). Germline V lookup: CDR1 SNHLY, CDR2 FYNNEI. The CDR3 sequence is 16 residues long. Trimming stripped 5 bases from V and 8 bases from J, with 24 bases between. The CDR3 loop reads CASSLRAGTPNLGYTF. As DNA, the CDR3 is TGTGCCAGCAGTCTTCGGGCGGGGACCCCGAATTTGGGCTACACCTTC.

This clone was found once. This sequence joins TRBV12-2 and TRBJ2-4; TRBD2, the table's D call, was not compared with the DNA. TRBV12-2 is a documented pseudogene. The CDR3 sequence is 18 residues long. CDR3 sequence (DNA): TGTGCAAGTCGCTTAGCCCCCGCAGCGGGGGGAGCCAAAAACATTCAGTACTTC. Encoded protein: CASRLAPAAGGAKNIQYF.

This clone was observed a handful of times. V is TRBV6-1 and J is TRBJ2-5; the D gene is possibly TRBD1 (5 bases). This CDR3 comprises 15 residues. Germline CDR1 reads MNHNS; CDR2 reads SASEGT. The V gene lost 2 bases and the J gene lost 5 bases, with 15 bases spanning the gap. The CDR3 loop reads CASSERAGPHETQYF. CDR3 DNA sequence: TGTGCCAGCAGTGAACGGGCAGGGCCCCACGAGACCCAGTACTTC.

This clone was detected only once. The chain joins TRBV7-9 to TRBJ2-2, with TRBD1 matching 8 bases. Germline-derived CDR1 and CDR2 are SEHNR and FQNEAQ (reference sequence). The CDR3 covers 14 residues. With V trimmed by 1 base and J by 10 bases, 5 bases remained unmatched. CDR3 sequence (DNA): TGTGCCAGCAGCTTAGGGACAGGGACTGAGGAGCTGTTTTTT. Its protein product is CASSLGTGTEELFF.

This clone showed up just a few times. The genes are TRBV7-2 and TRBJ2-3, with D uncertain. V shed 0 bases and J shed 4 bases, with 8 bases lying between them. In germline, CDR1 is SGHTA, CDR2 FQGNSA. The CDR3 totals 14 residues. The DNA of the CDR3 is TGTGCCAGCAGCTTAGCCCCGTCGTCAGATACGCAGTATTTT. Its protein is CASSLAPSSDTQYF.

The V gene is TRBV6-1, the J gene TRBJ2-3, with D perhaps matching TRBD2 (5 bases). This CDR3 is built from 17 residues. The V end lost 0 bases, the J end lost 0 bases, and 13 bases lay between the germline ends. Germline values: CDR1 MNHNS, CDR2 SASEGT. In DNA, the CDR3 is TGTGCCAGCAGTGAAGCGCTACCGGGGTGGAGCACAGATACGCAGTATTTT. Translation: CASSEALPGWSTDTQYF.

This clone has a handful of counts. This chain connects TRBV5-1 to TRBJ2-3; TRBD2 aligns across 11 bases. The CDR3 length is 17 residues. V was clipped by 2 bases and J by 4 bases; unmatched bases: 9. Germline loops: CDR1 SGHRS, CDR2 YFSETQ. CDR3 residues: CASSFSSSSGGADTQYF. Written as DNA, the CDR3 is TGCGCCAGCAGCTTCTCGAGTAGTAGCGGGGGGGCAGATACGCAGTATTTT.

A remark on this clone: This same CDR3 is encoded by further DNA sequences in the sample. The chain uses TRBV6-5 and TRBJ1-2; TRBD1 agrees at 7 bases. Germline CDR1 is MNHEY and CDR2 is SVGAGI. The ends lost 5 bases at V and 4 bases at J; junction bases unmatched: 4. This CDR3 region has 13 residues. CDR3 residues: CASSEDRSYGYTF. The CDR3 DNA is TGTGCCAGCAGTGAGGACAGGAGCTATGGCTACACCTTC.

This clone came up a few times. The gene calls are TRBV5-1 and TRBJ2-5; the match to TRBD2 covers 7 bases. The trim removed 6 bases at V and 4 bases at J, leaving 15 bases unmatched. Germline lookup yields CDR1 SGHRS and CDR2 YFSETQ. This CDR3 is built from 16 residues. DNA of the CDR3: TGCGCCAGCAAAACGGCGAGCGGGGCGTTGGGAGAGACCCAGTACTTC. Protein: CASKTASGALGETQYF.

Ten or more counts support this clone. The DNA of the CDR3 is TGCAGCGTTGAAGATAGAACGGGGTATGGCGCTTTCTTT. It is translated as CSVEDRTGYGAFF. The rearrangement links TRBV29-1 to TRBJ1-1; D ambiguous. CDR1 and CDR2 from the germline V gene are SQVTM and ANQGSEA. V lost 0 bases and J lost 11, with 16 bases in between. This CDR3 is 13 amino acids long.

J is TRBJ1-6 and V is TRBV27; 7 positions agree with TRBD1. This CDR3 region has 17 residues. CDR1 is MNHEY and CDR2 is SMNVEV in the germline V gene (reference sequence). With 7 bases clipped from V and 10 bases from J, the junction kept 19 bases outside the gene matches. CDR3 region: CASTQGGRGRGYSPLHF. The DNA for the CDR3 is TGTGCCAGCACCCAGGGAGGAAGGGGGCGCGGGTACTCACCCCTCCACTTT.

This chain uses TRBV7-2 with TRBJ2-3, with TRBD2 matching 11 bases. J gave up 4 bases and V 5 bases, and 8 bases lay outside the gene matches. The CDR3 is 16 residues long. Germline values: CDR1 SGHTA, CDR2 FQGNSA. This CDR3 is CASSPPNSGGADTQYF. The CDR3 nucleotides are TGTGCCAGCAGCCCACCCAATAGCGGGGGGGCAGATACGCAGTATTTT.

V usage is TRBV27 and J usage is TRBJ2-5; TRBD1 aligns across 9 bases. This CDR3 has 18 residues. V shed 8 bases and J 4 bases; nucleotides not matched to a gene: 20. The germline CDR1 and CDR2 sequences are MNHEY and SMNVEV (reference sequence). The CDR3 sequence: CASREDSTGQGRGETQYF. CDR3 coding DNA: TGTGCCAGCCGCGAGGATTCTACCGGACAGGGGAGAGGAGAGACCCAGTACTTC.

The CDR3 loop reads CASSPTGTGSPLHF. In DNA, the CDR3 is TGTGCCAGCTCACCCACAGGAACGGGTTCACCCCTCCACTTT. The gene calls are TRBV18 and TRBJ1-6, with D possibly TRBD1 on 5 matching bases. CDR3 length equals 14 residues. The germline V gene has CDR1 KGHSH and CDR2 LQKENI. Trimming removed 3 bases at V and 9 bases at J, with 12 bases between.

The chain is built from TRBV6-4 and TRBJ1-1; D may be TRBD1 (6 bases). From germline, CDR1 is MRHNA and CDR2 SNTAGT. V was cut by 5 bases and J by 3 bases, with 13 bases left in between. CDR3 length: 14 residues. In DNA, the CDR3 is TGTGCCAGCAGTAAACAGGGAGTATACACTGAAGCTTTCTTT. This codes for CASSKQGVYTEAFF.

V usage is TRBV14 and J usage is TRBJ1-6, with D hard to call. Germline-derived CDR1 and CDR2 are SGHDN and FVKESK. Trimming stripped 4 bases from V and 7 bases from J, with 14 bases between. This CDR3 has 15 residues. CDR3 DNA sequence: TGTGCCAGCAGCCCAGTTCCAACCCTGAATTCACCCCTCCACTTT. Residues: CASSPVPTLNSPLHF.

The rearrangement links TRBV9 to TRBJ2-5, with D possibly TRBD2 on 5 matching bases. The CDR3 contains 14 residues. Trimming removed 0 bases at V and 2 bases at J, with 8 bases between. The germline gives CDR1 SGDLS, CDR2 YYNGEE. CDR3: CASSVVPGQETQYF. In nucleotides, the CDR3 is TGTGCCAGCAGCGTAGTACCGGGACAAGAGACCCAGTACTTC.